These T cell receptor beta chains were read from a single sample in a study of T cells in Graves' hyperthyroidism and ophthalmopathy. Using its own MiXCR run on the multiplex PCR reads, TCRdb lists one record per CDR3 protein. The sample records fewer than 400,000 distinct CDR3 sequences, over 12% being singletons. The source material was blood. The origin of the receptors is a man between 50 and 59 years old with Graves' ophthalmopathy. The CDR3 runs from the conserved cysteine through the conserved F or W. D genes are given only for firm matches. The size of a clone is reported for some rows only, either as once, few or many, or as a class for expanded clones.

DNA,CDR3,J,V,D,size
TGTGCCAGCAGCCTTAACTCCCCAGGGGGCACAGATACGCAGTATTTT,CASSLNSPGGTDTQYF,TRBJ2-3,TRBV7-9,-,-
TGCGCCAGCAGGGGAGCGGGTACCTACAATGGGCAGTTCTTC,CASRGAGTYNGQFF,TRBJ2-1,TRBV5-1,-,-
TGTGCCAGCAGTTTACGGGCAAGCACGGGGCACTACGAGCAGTACTTC,CASSLRASTGHYEQYF,TRBJ2-7,TRBV27,-,few
TGTGCCAGCAGCGTAGCGGCTAGCGGGTTGGGGCAATCCTACGAGCAGTACTTC,CASSVAASGLGQSYEQYF,TRBJ2-7,TRBV9,TRBD2,-
TGTGCCAGCAGCTTCCCCCCAACTAGCGGGAGAACCTACGAGCAGTACTTC,CASSFPPTSGRTYEQYF,TRBJ2-7,TRBV7-9,TRBD2,-
TGCGCCAGCAGCCCCGGGCAGTTATCCACTTCACCCCTCCACTTT,CASSPGQLSTSPLHF,TRBJ1-6,TRBV5-1,-,-
TGCAGTGCTAGTTCCGGGGGCACCACTGAAGCTTTCTTT,CSASSGGTTEAFF,TRBJ1-1,TRBV20-1,-,-
TGTGCCATCAGTGACCCGGGACAGGGAAACACCGGGGAGCTGTTTTTT,CAISDPGQGNTGELFF,TRBJ2-2,TRBV10-3,TRBD1,-
TGTGCCACCAGTGAGACAGGGGGCATTGAGACCCAGTACTTC,CATSETGGIETQYF,TRBJ2-5,TRBV24-1,TRBD1,-
TGTGCCAGCAGGATCGGGACAGGGGCCTACGAGCAGTACTTC,CASRIGTGAYEQYF,TRBJ2-7,TRBV28,TRBD1,few
TGTGCCAGCAGCCAATTGGGAGTCACAGATACGCAGTATTTT,CASSQLGVTDTQYF,TRBJ2-3,TRBV14,-,many
TGTGCCAGCAGCTCACCCGACAGGGGGAGGAACAATGAGCAGTTCTTC,CASSSPDRGRNNEQFF,TRBJ2-1,TRBV7-9,TRBD1,-
TGCAGCTTAAAAGACCACCTCTACGAGCAGTACTTC,CSLKDHLYEQYF,TRBJ2-7,TRBV20-1,-,many
TGTGCCTGGAGTGTCGGGGGGGAGTTAAACATTCAGTACTTC,CAWSVGGELNIQYF,TRBJ2-4,TRBV30,TRBD2,-
TGCAGCGTTTCGGGGCTAGCGGGAGTGCGCTACGAGCAGTACTTC,CSVSGLAGVRYEQYF,TRBJ2-7,TRBV29-1,TRBD2,-
TGCAGTGCTACCGACAGTGGGCTCTCCTACGAGCAGTACTTC,CSATDSGLSYEQYF,TRBJ2-7,TRBV20-1,-,many
TGTGCCAGCAGCGTAGCGGCCAGCGGGAACCCGTTGGGGATTCAAGAGACCCAGTACTTC,CASSVAASGNPLGIQETQYF,TRBJ2-5,TRBV9,TRBD2,many
TGTGCCAGCAGCCAAGCAAACACCATATATTTT,CASSQANTIYF,TRBJ1-3,TRBV3-1,-,many
TGTGCCTGTAGCCCAGTGGACACAGATACGCAGTATTTT,CACSPVDTDTQYF,TRBJ2-3,TRBV19,-,-
TGTGCCAGCAGCCAGGCGAAGGATACGCAGTATTTT,CASSQAKDTQYF,TRBJ2-3,TRBV14,-,-
TGTGCCAGCGCCTCGAATGCCTACGAGCAGTACTTC,CASASNAYEQYF,TRBJ2-7,TRBV18,-,many
TGTGCCAGTAGGCGGGAGTTGCAAGAGACCCAGTACTTC,CASRRELQETQYF,TRBJ2-5,TRBV19,TRBD2,-
TGTGCCAGCAGTTTAGCGGGAGGGCCCCGGGATACGCAGTATTTT,CASSLAGGPRDTQYF,TRBJ2-3,TRBV27,TRBD2,many
TGTGCCAGCAGTCAAGGGACAGAGGCCTACTACGAGCAGTACTTC,CASSQGTEAYYEQYF,TRBJ2-7,TRBV7-2,TRBD1,many
TGCGCCAGCAGCTTGAATGGGGACACCTCGCTAGACGAGCAGTACTTC,CASSLNGDTSLDEQYF,TRBJ2-7,TRBV5-1,-,many
TGTGCCAGCAGCCAAAATCGGGGACTAGCGGTTTACGAGCAGTACTTC,CASSQNRGLAVYEQYF,TRBJ2-7,TRBV4-2,TRBD2,few
TGTGCCAGCAGCTTAGGGGGCGCGGGAGGGCCCTTTGGCAATGAGCAGTTCTTC,CASSLGGAGGPFGNEQFF,TRBJ2-1,TRBV7-2,TRBD2,many
TGCGCCAGCAGCCCTAATAGCGGGAGCCTTTACGAGCAGTACTTC,CASSPNSGSLYEQYF,TRBJ2-7,TRBV4-1,TRBD2,-
TGCAGCGTAGAGAGGCGGGACTCCTACAATGAGCAGTTCTTC,CSVERRDSYNEQFF,TRBJ2-1,TRBV29-1,-,many
TGTGCCAGCAGCACCTCCTTGGCGATCGAATCGGATACGCAGTATTTT,CASSTSLAIESDTQYF,TRBJ2-3,TRBV9,-,many
TGCAGTGCTAGACGACTAGCGGGAGGCCCTGAGGGGAACACCGGGGAGCTGTTTTTT,CSARRLAGGPEGNTGELFF,TRBJ2-2,TRBV20-1,TRBD2,many
TGTGCCAGCAGCGGAGGTTCTAGCGGGGGAACAGATACGCAGTATTTT,CASSGGSSGGTDTQYF,TRBJ2-3,TRBV9,TRBD2,-
TGTGCCAGCAGTGAGCGGGGTTCTCGGGAGACCCAGTACTTC,CASSERGSRETQYF,TRBJ2-5,TRBV6-1,-,many
TGTGCCAGTAGTATTACCAGGGTGGCCAACGTCCTGACTTTC,CASSITRVANVLTF,TRBJ2-6,TRBV19,-,-
TGTGCCAGCGGGCTAGCGGGGGCCCCCAATGAGCAGTTCTTC,CASGLAGAPNEQFF,TRBJ2-1,TRBV7-9,TRBD2,many
TGTGCCAGCAGCCAAGAAAGTACGCTTAATGGCTACACCTTC,CASSQESTLNGYTF,TRBJ1-2,TRBV14,-,few
TGTGCCAGCAGCCAAATCACTCCTGGACAGGGGGCGCCGGGCTACACCTTC,CASSQITPGQGAPGYTF,TRBJ1-2,TRBV3-1,TRBD1,many
TGTGCCAGCAGCGTAGGAATAGCGGGAGAAAACAATGAGCAGTTCTTC,CASSVGIAGENNEQFF,TRBJ2-1,TRBV9,TRBD2,few
TGTGCCACCAGCAGGGAGGAGGGCTACGAGCAGTGCTTC,CATSREEGYEQCF,TRBJ2-7,TRBV15,-,-
TGTGCCAGCAAACTACTGGGGACTAGCGGGAGTGTTGAGCAGTTCTTC,CASKLLGTSGSVEQFF,TRBJ2-1,TRBV6-1,TRBD2,few
TGTGCCAGCAGCTTAGTTCTCGGGAGCTTACGCCAGACCCAGTACTTC,CASSLVLGSLRQTQYF,TRBJ2-5,TRBV7-9,-,-
TGTGCCAGCAGCCAAGCAGGTGTCTCCTACGAGCAGTACTTC,CASSQAGVSYEQYF,TRBJ2-7,TRBV3-1,-,many
TGCGCCAGCAGCCAACGGCTCCAGCGGGAGGTATTAGAGACCCAGTACTTC,CASSQRLQREVLETQYF,TRBJ2-5,TRBV4-1,TRBD2,-
TGCGCCAGCAGTGACCCGGCCCTAGCGGGATCATCCTACGAGCAGTACTTC,CASSDPALAGSSYEQYF,TRBJ2-7,TRBV10-2,TRBD2,many
TGTGCCAGCCTAGAAAAGCGGGAGGGTGAAGTTCGGGAGACCCAGTACTTC,CASLEKREGEVRETQYF,TRBJ2-5,TRBV6-1,TRBD2,-
TGTGCCAGCACGGCATCCGAGTATACCCAGTACTTC,CASTASEYTQYF,TRBJ2-5,TRBV12-3/TRBV12-4,-,-
TGTGCCAGCAGGGTGAGGGGAAGCTCCTATAATTCACCCCTCCACTTT,CASRVRGSSYNSPLHF,TRBJ1-6,TRBV28,-,many
TGCAGCGTTAGTAGCGGGTCGAGCTCCTGCGAGCAGTACTTC,CSVSSGSSSCEQYF,TRBJ2-7,TRBV29-1,TRBD2,-
TGTGCCAGCTCACCACAGGCTAGCGGGATAACCTACGAGCAGTACTTC,CASSPQASGITYEQYF,TRBJ2-7,TRBV18,TRBD2,many
TGTGCCAGTAAGGGACGGGCCAGCTCCTACGAGCAGTACTTC,CASKGRASSYEQYF,TRBJ2-7,TRBV19,-,-
TGCAGTGCGGGTACAGGGGGGCGAAACTATGGCTACACCTTC,CSAGTGGRNYGYTF,TRBJ1-2,TRBV20-1,TRBD1,few
TGTGCCAGCAGCTCAGACAGGGTCAGAGATACGCAGTATTTT,CASSSDRVRDTQYF,TRBJ2-3,TRBV7-9,TRBD1,many
TGTGCCAGCAGCCAAGAATTGCTTCGGGCTAACTATGGCTACACCTTC,CASSQELLRANYGYTF,TRBJ1-2,TRBV3-1,-,many
TGTGCCAGCAGTCCCCAGGGTGAGATGCAGTATTTT,CASSPQGEMQYF,TRBJ2-3,TRBV28,-,-
TGCAGCGTTGAAGTCCGCGGGACCCTACAAGAGACCCAGTACTTC,CSVEVRGTLQETQYF,TRBJ2-5,TRBV29-1,-,few
TGTGCCAGCAGCCCAAGGGACAGGGGATACAATGAGCAGTTCTTC,CASSPRDRGYNEQFF,TRBJ2-1,TRBV13,TRBD1,few
TGTGCCAGCAGCACCCGAGCGGGCAGGAAGCAGTACTTC,CASSTRAGRKQYF,TRBJ2-7,TRBV5-6,-,many
TGTGCCAGCAGTGAAGGACAGGTGGCTTCACCCCTCCACTTT,CASSEGQVASPLHF,TRBJ1-6,TRBV6-1,-,few